This TCR beta chain was sequenced during a study of cytomegalovirus exposure and HLA in healthy donors. Whole-study context: An analysis done earlier identified 100 million to 140 million unique TCR beta sequences from 150 million to 200 million T cells. Study-wide findings and caveats: CMV antigen specificity of a few CMV-associated chains was confirmed in vitro. Within an earlier analysis, most TCR beta V segments proved productive either about 90% or about 30% of the time.

The PCR employed 60 Vbeta primers together with 13 Jbeta primers. Measured with immunoSEQ multiplex PCR; TCRdb has only the in-frame clones, and not every one. The top ten clones hold under 7.5% of a sample with 150,000 to 250,000 clones, 75% to 85% of them seen once. Germline V gene sequence: CDR1 SGHKS, CDR2 YYEKEE (reference sequence). The V and J ends lost 4 bases and 4 bases respectively, with 14 bases between them. The CDR3 totals 14 residues. Regarding this clone: Its antigen remains unidentified.

The sequence came from a woman aged 45-59 years in good health and CMV-seropositive. The rearrangement joins TRBV5-5 to TRBJ1-2, with D hard to call. The sequencing input was PBMCs. The CDR3 is CASSPPRETYGYTF. The DNA of the CDR3 is TGTGCCAGCAGCCCCCCGAGGGAAACCTATGGCTACACCTTC.